The 22 T cell receptor beta chains below were found in one sample sequenced in a study of shared clonotypes between healthy human individuals. Sequencing was performed with immunoSEQ multiplex PCR; in TCRdb, only in-frame clones are kept and a portion is missing. The profile shows fewer than 3 million clones, less than 95% of them singletons. Sequencing was done on a sample of naive CD4+ T cells from PBMCs. Subset indicated: CD45RA+ positively selected. The receptors were gathered from a man aged 18 to 30 in good health. Some clones in this sample may be carry-over from other donors' samples.

This clone was seen more than once but under ten times. This chain links TRBV5-1 with TRBJ1-1; no firm D call. This CDR3 comprises 14 residues. From germline, CDR1 is SGHRS and CDR2 YFSETQ. V was shortened by 4 bases and J by 5 bases, with 15 bases between the two germline ends. The CDR3 sequence: CASSAGQTGTEAFF. The DNA for the CDR3 is TGCGCCAGCAGCGCCGGGCAAACGGGTACTGAAGCTTTCTTT.

This chain links TRBV28 with TRBJ2-1, with D tentatively TRBD2 (5 bases). The CDR3 extends over 13 amino acids. V gave up 3 bases and J gave up 7 bases, with 10 bases separating them. Germline V lookup: CDR1 MDHEN, CDR2 SYDVKM. Here the CDR3 reads CASSFRTWNEQFF. The CDR3 DNA reads TGTGCCAGCAGTTTCCGGACTTGGAATGAGCAGTTCTTC.

J is TRBJ1-2 and V is TRBV6-5; D not certain. The CDR3 has 15 residues. Germline CDR1 and CDR2: MNHEY and SVGAGI. Trimming took 6 bases from V and 0 from J, leaving 14 bases between them. In DNA form, the CDR3 reads TGTGCCAGCAGCCCATTTGGAACTACTAACTATGGCTACACCTTC. This gives the protein CASSPFGTTNYGYTF.

The chain is built from TRBV28 and TRBJ1-4; TRBD1 is a possible D gene (5 bases). Germline V gene sequence: CDR1 MDHEN, CDR2 SYDVKM. Trimming removed 4 bases at V and 8 bases at J, with 8 bases between. The CDR3 contains 12 residues. The DNA of the CDR3 is TGTGCCAGCAGTTCCCAGGGAGAAAAACTGTTTTTT. Residues: CASSSQGEKLFF.

This rearrangement joins TRBV7-8 to TRBJ2-7, with D possibly being TRBD2 (5 bases). In germline, CDR1 is SGHVS, CDR2 FQNEAQ. The CDR3 runs to 11 residues. V was shortened by 7 bases and J by 4 bases, with 8 bases between the two germline ends. As DNA, the CDR3 is TGTGCCAGCAAGAGGGAGTACGAGCAGTACTTC. Residues: CASKREYEQYF.

Worth noting for this clone: The sample holds other DNA sequences that translate to the same CDR3. V and J are TRBV7-9 and TRBJ1-2; 9 nucleotides align to TRBD1. Trimming cost V 5 bases and J 4 bases; bases outside gene matches: 2. CDR1 and CDR2 from the germline V gene are SEHNR and FQNEAQ (reference sequence). The CDR3 extends over 13 amino acids. The CDR3: CASSVGQGYGYTF. CDR3 DNA: TGTGCCAGCAGCGTGGGACAGGGCTATGGCTACACCTTC. Based on the CDR3 plus reference TRBV7-9 and TRBJ1-2, the full variable domain is DTGVSQNPRHKITKRGQNVTFRCDPISEHNRLYWYRQTLGQGPEFLTYFQNEAQLEKSRLLSDRFSAERPKGSFSTLEIQRTEQGDSAMYLCASSVGQGYGYTFGSGTRLTVV.

The table lists this clone with a count of one. The DNA of the CDR3 is TGTGCCAGCAGGAAGGACACGACGAACACCGGGGAGCTGTTTTTT. Translated: CASRKDTTNTGELFF. V and J are TRBV2 and TRBJ2-2; maybe TRBD1 (5 bases). Trimming stripped 6 bases from V and 0 bases from J, with 11 bases between. CDR1 is SNHLY, CDR2 FYNNEI, per germline. The CDR3 loop spans 15 amino acids.

The rearrangement uses TRBV28 and TRBJ2-3; 9 nucleotides line up with TRBD2. The V gene end was trimmed by 8 bases and the J gene end by 0 bases; junction bases not matched to a gene: 6. This CDR3 is built from 15 residues. Germline V gene data show CDR1 as MDHEN and CDR2 as SYDVKM. The CDR3: CASQRGVHSTDTQYF. DNA of the CDR3: TGTGCCAGCCAGCGGGGGGTCCATAGCACAGATACGCAGTATTTT.

V is TRBV19 and J is TRBJ2-5; D gene ambiguous. Germline CDR1 reads LNHDA; CDR2 reads SQIVND (reference sequence). Trimming removed 1 base at V and 5 bases at J, with 11 bases between. CDR3 length: 14 residues. DNA of the CDR3: TGTGCCAGTAGTATAGCCCGCAGTGGGGAGACCCAGTACTTC. Its translation: CASSIARSGETQYF.

V is TRBV10-2 and J is TRBJ2-2; the D gene is possibly TRBD2 (5 bases). V was cut by 7 bases and J by 4 bases, with 13 bases left in between. The CDR3 sequence is 14 residues long. Germline loops: CDR1 WSHSY, CDR2 SAAADI. CDR3: CASTASSSTGELFF. The CDR3 DNA is TGCGCCAGCACGGCTAGCTCCAGCACCGGGGAGCTGTTTTTT.

The chain joins TRBV29-1 to TRBJ1-1; TRBD1 aligns across 7 bases. This CDR3 contains 13 residues. V was clipped by 8 bases and J by 0 bases; unmatched bases: 6. Germline lookup yields CDR1 SQVTM and CDR2 ANQGSEA. CDR3 nucleotide sequence: TGCAGCATCCGGGACAGCCTGAACACTGAAGCTTTCTTT. It translates to CSIRDSLNTEAFF.

In its sample, this clone was seen once. The chain has TRBV7-2 and TRBJ2-3; 10 nucleotides line up with TRBD2. The germline V gene has CDR1 SGHTA and CDR2 FQGNSA. V lost 1 base, J lost 1 base, and 5 bases stayed unmatched. The CDR3 covers 17 residues. The CDR3 bases are TGTGCCAGCAGCTTAGGGGCTAGCGGGAGTGGCACAGATACGCAGTATTTT. It translates to CASSLGASGSGTDTQYF.

The chain joins TRBV11-2 to TRBJ2-7; no firm D call. This CDR3 region has 16 residues. V dropped 1 base and J dropped 2 bases, with 15 bases sitting between them. CDR1 and CDR2 (germline): SGHAT, FQNNGV. The CDR3 DNA reads as TGTGCCAGCAGCTTAGGAGACCCACTCCTAACCTACGAGCAGTACTTC. This encodes CASSLGDPLLTYEQYF. The variable domain in full, completed from reference TRBV11-2 and TRBJ2-7, reads EAGVAQSPRYKIIEKRQSVAFWCNPISGHATLYWYQQILGQGPKLLIQFQNNGVVDDSQLPKDRFSAERLKGVDSTLKIQPAKLEDSAVYLCASSLGDPLLTYEQYFGPGTRLTVT.

The chain recombines TRBV9 with TRBJ2-7; D gene ambiguous. Germline loops: CDR1 SGDLS, CDR2 YYNGEE. V dropped 3 bases and J dropped 6 bases, with 16 bases sitting between them. CDR3 length: 14 amino acids. CDR3 nucleotide sequence: TGTGCCAGCAGCGCGTCCCCTAGTCGGGCCGAGCAGTACTTC. Its translation is CASSASPSRAEQYF. The full variable domain, completed using reference TRBV9 and TRBJ2-7, is DSGVTQTPKHLITATGQRVTLRCSPRSGDLSVYWYQQSLDQGLQFLIQYYNGEERAKGNILERFSAQQFPDLHSELNLSSLELGDSALYFCASSASPSRAEQYFGPGTRLTVT.

The chain links TRBV28 to TRBJ2-1; perhaps TRBD1 as D (6 bases). In germline, CDR1 is MDHEN, CDR2 SYDVKM. CDR3 length: 17 residues. Trimming stripped 6 bases from V and 0 bases from J, with 18 bases between. The chain's CDR3 is CASRRGSVLSSYNEQFF. The CDR3 region has the DNA TGTGCCAGCAGGAGGGGGTCCGTTCTAAGCTCCTACAATGAGCAGTTCTTC.

In its sample, this clone was seen once. The CDR3 sequence is CASSYETGRNEQFF. For the CDR3, the DNA is TGTGCCAGCAGCTACGAGACAGGGCGGAATGAGCAGTTCTTC. The rearrangement joins TRBV7-2 to TRBJ2-1, with 7 bases identical to TRBD1. This CDR3 has 14 amino acids. The germline CDR1 and CDR2 sequences are SGHTA and FQGNSA. J gave up 7 bases and V 4 bases, and 7 bases lay outside the gene matches. The variable domain in full, with the rest retrieved from reference TRBV7-2 and TRBJ2-1, is GAGVSQSPSNKVTEKGKDVELRCDPISGHTALYWYRQSLGQGLEFLIYFQGNSAPDKSGLPSDRFSAERTGGSVSTLTIQRTQQEDSAVYLCASSYETGRNEQFFGPGTRLTVL.

This sequence joins TRBV18 and TRBJ2-5; D uncertain. The germline gives CDR1 KGHSH, CDR2 LQKENI. The ends were cut back, 3 bases at V and 5 bases at J, with 10 bases in the middle. The CDR3 loop spans 13 amino acids. CDR3: CASSPHVRETQYF. CDR3 nucleotide sequence: TGTGCCAGCTCACCCCATGTCCGGGAGACCCAGTACTTC.

The V call is TRBV7-2, the J call TRBJ2-3; tentative D call: TRBD2 (6 bases). Trimming pared 2 bases from V and 4 bases from J, leaving 16 bases between. The germline V gene encodes CDR1 SGHTA and CDR2 FQGNSA. CDR3 length equals 16 residues. CDR3 loop: CASSLREGREADTQYF. The CDR3 bases are TGTGCCAGCAGCTTACGGGAAGGCAGGGAGGCAGATACGCAGTATTTT.

The gene calls are TRBV5-4 and TRBJ1-2; tentative D call: TRBD1 (6 bases). Trimming shortened V by 5 bases and J by 4 bases, and 18 bases separated the two germline ends. The CDR3 totals 15 residues. The germline gives CDR1 SGHNT, CDR2 YYREEE (reference sequence). CDR3 nucleotides: TGTGCCAGCAGTAACAAACCAGGGGAGGGCTATGGCTACACCTTC. Protein sequence: CASSNKPGEGYGYTF.

This chain joins TRBV18 and TRBJ1-3, with D possibly TRBD1 on 5 matching bases. Between the trimmed V and J ends, which lost 4 bases and 0 bases, there was a span of 13 bases. This CDR3 has 16 amino acids. Germline values: CDR1 KGHSH, CDR2 LQKENI. Here the CDR3 DNA reads TGTGCCAGCTCACTGGGGACGGCGAGCTCTGGAAACACCATATATTTT. This translates into CASSLGTASSGNTIYF.

The rearrangement joins TRBV4-2 to TRBJ2-1, with TRBD2 matching 11 bases. Germline trimming cut 4 bases from V and 6 bases from J; bases unmatched to any gene: 11. CDR3 length equals 17 residues. Germline CDR1 and CDR2: LGHNA and YNFKEQ. The CDR3 DNA sequence: TGTGCCAGCAGCCCCAAGGCTGAGACTAGCGGGACCAATGAGCAGTTCTTC. Translation gives CASSPKAETSGTNEQFF.

This chain links TRBV7-3 with TRBJ2-7; 7 nucleotides match TRBD2. This CDR3 region has 14 residues. The junction had 2 bases not matched to a gene; V was cut back by 1 base and J by 2 bases. CDR1 is SGHTA and CDR2 is FQGTGA in the germline V gene. The CDR3 reads CASSLKREAYEQYF. CDR3 DNA sequence: TGTGCCAGCAGCTTAAAACGGGAGGCCTACGAGCAGTACTTC. Full variable domain (outside the CDR3, taken from reference TRBV7-3 and TRBJ2-7): GAGVSQTPSNKVTEKGKYVELRCDPISGHTALYWYRQSLGQGPEFLIYFQGTGAADDSGLPNDRFFAVRPEGSVSTLKIQRTERGDSAVYLCASSLKREAYEQYFGPGTRLTVT.